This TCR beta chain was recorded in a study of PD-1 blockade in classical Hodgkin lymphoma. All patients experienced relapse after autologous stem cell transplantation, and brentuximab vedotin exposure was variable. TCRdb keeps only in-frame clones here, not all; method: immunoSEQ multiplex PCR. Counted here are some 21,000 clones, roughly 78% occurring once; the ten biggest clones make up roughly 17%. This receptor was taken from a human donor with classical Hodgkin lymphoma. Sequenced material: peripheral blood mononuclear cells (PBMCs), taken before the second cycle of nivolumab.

Here the CDR3 DNA reads TGCGCCAGCAGCTTGGGGACGGCTTTCTCTGGAAACACCATATATTTT. The encoded protein is CASSLGTAFSGNTIYF. This chain links TRBV5-1 with TRBJ1-3; D not resolved. The germline V and J ends were trimmed by 0 bases and 0 bases, with 10 bases remaining between them. This CDR3 comprises 16 residues. Germline V lookup: CDR1 SGHRS, CDR2 YFSETQ.